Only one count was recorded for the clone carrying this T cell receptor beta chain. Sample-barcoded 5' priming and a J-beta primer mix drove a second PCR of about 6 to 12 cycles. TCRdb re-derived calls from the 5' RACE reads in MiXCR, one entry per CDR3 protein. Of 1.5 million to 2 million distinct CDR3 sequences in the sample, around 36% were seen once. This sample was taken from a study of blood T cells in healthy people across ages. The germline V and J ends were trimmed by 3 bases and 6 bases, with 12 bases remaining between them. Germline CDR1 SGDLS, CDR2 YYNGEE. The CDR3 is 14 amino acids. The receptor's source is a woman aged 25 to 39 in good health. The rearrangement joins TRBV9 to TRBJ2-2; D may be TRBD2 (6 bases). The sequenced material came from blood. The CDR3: CASSEVAVPGELFF. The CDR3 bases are TGTGCCAGCAGCGAAGTAGCGGTCCCCGGGGAGCTGTTTTTT.